The subject of this entry is one T cell receptor (beta chain). These data come from a study of blood T cell repertoires in COVID-19. About the research overall: Both acute and convalescent COVID-19 samples were obtained from the United States, Italy and Spain.

This CDR3 comprises 15 residues. Germline V gives CDR1 GTSNPN, CDR2 SVGIG (reference sequence). Germline trimming cut 5 bases from V and 1 base from J; bases unmatched to any gene: 7. Sequencing used immunoSEQ multiplex PCR; TCRdb keeps in-frame clones, though not all of them. Among over 45,000 clones listed, roughly 90% were seen once. This receptor was identified in a woman older than 75 with acute or convalescent COVID-19. The V gene is TRBV30, the J gene TRBJ1-1; TRBD1 matches 10 bases. Source material: peripheral blood. CDR3: CAWGGQGTRNTEAFF. The DNA for the CDR3 is TGTGCCTGGGGGGGACAGGGGACAAGGAACACTGAAGCTTTCTTT.